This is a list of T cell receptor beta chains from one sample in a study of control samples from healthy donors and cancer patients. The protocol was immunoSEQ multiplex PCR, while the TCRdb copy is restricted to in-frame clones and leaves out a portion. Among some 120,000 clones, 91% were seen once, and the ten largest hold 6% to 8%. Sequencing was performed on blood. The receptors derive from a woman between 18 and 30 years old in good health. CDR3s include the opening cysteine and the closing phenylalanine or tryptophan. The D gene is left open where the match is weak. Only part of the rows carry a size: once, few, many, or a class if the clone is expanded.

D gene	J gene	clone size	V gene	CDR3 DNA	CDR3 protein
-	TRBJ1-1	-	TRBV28	TGTGCCAGCAGTGTACAGGACCTGGCTATTGAAGCTTTCTTT	CASSVQDLAIEAFF
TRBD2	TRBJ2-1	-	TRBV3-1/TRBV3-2	TGTGCCAGCAGCCAAGTAGTGGGAGCGGGGGGCGGCAATGAGCAGTTCTTC	CASSQVVGAGGGNEQFF
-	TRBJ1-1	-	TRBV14	TGTGCCAGCAGCCCTGACAGAGTAAGGGCTTTCTTT	CASSPDRVRAFF
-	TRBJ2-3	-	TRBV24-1	TGTGCCACCAGTGGTTACGAAGGCGTCGGCACAGATACGCAGTATTTT	CATSGYEGVGTDTQYF
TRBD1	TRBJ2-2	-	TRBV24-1	TGTGCCACCAGTGATTTGCCTTCCACAGGGGTTGATGGGGAGCTGTTTTTT	CATSDLPSTGVDGELFF
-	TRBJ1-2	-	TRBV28	TGTGCCAGCAGTTTAATCCGCGGGACAACAACAAATGGCTACACCTTC	CASSLIRGTTTNGYTF
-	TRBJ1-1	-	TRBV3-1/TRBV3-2	TGTGCCAGCAGCCAATTTGAAAACTCCTGGCCAGGGACCACTGAAGCTTTCTTT	CASSQFENSWPGTTEAFF
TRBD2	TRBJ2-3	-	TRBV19	TGTGCCAGCCGTGAGGGACTAGCGGGAATCGAAACGCAGTATTTT	CASREGLAGIETQYF
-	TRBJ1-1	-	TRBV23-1	TGCGCCAGCAGTCAATGTATCCTCATGAACACTGAAGCTTTCTTT	CASSQCILMNTEAFF
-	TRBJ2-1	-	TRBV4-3	TGCGCCAGCAGCCAAGATCACAGCGACTACCCCTACAATGAGCAGTTCTTC	CASSQDHSDYPYNEQFF
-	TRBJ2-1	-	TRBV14	TGTGCCAGCAGCCACCTGGACAATGAGCAGTTCTTC	CASSHLDNEQFF
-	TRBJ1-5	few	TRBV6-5	TGTGCCAGCAGTAGACAGCGCCTGGGTCAGCCCCAGCATTTT	CASSRQRLGQPQHF
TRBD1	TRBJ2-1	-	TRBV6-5	TGTGCCAGCAGTTATAGGACAGGAACATACAATGAGCAGTTCTTC	CASSYRTGTYNEQFF
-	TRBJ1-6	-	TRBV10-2	TGCGCCAGCAGTGAGATGGAAGGACCCCTCCACTTT	CASSEMEGPLHF
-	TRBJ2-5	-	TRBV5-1	TGCGCCAGCACTGGGTTAACGGGCATACGCCAAGAGACCCAGTACTTC	CASTGLTGIRQETQYF
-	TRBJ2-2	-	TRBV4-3	TGCGCCAGCAGCCAACAAACGCCCGGGGAGCTGTTTTTT	CASSQQTPGELFF
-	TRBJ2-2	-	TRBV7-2	TGTGCCAGCAGCTTAGCGGCGCGGACCGGGGAGCTGTTTTTT	CASSLAARTGELFF
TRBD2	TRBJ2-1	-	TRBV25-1	TGTGCCAGTAAGACCGGGACTAGCGGGTTAAATGAGCAGTTCTTC	CASKTGTSGLNEQFF
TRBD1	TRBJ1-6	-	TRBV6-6	TGTGCCAGCAGTCACCTAACGGAGGACAGGTTTAGGGGGTCTTCTTCACCCCTCCACTTT	CASSHLTEDRFRGSSSPLHF
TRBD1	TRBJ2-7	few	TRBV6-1	TGTGCCAGCAGTGATGACGGGACAGGGAGCTACGAGCAGTACTTC	CASSDDGTGSYEQYF
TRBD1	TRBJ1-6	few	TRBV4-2	TGTGCCAGCAGCCAAGTTTCTACCCAGGGGGATCCCCTCCACTTT	CASSQVSTQGDPLHF
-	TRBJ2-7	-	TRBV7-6	TGTGCCAGCAGCTTATTCAGTCAGGGCGACTACGAGCAGTACTTC	CASSLFSQGDYEQYF
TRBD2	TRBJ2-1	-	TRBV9	TGTGCCAGCAGCACCGCGGGGGGGGTTGAGCAGTTCTTC	CASSTAGGVEQFF
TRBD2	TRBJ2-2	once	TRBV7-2	TGTGCCAGCAGCTTAGGTCGTGGGGGGGCCGGGGAGCTGTTTTTT	CASSLGRGGAGELFF
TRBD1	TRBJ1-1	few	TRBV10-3	TGTGCCTCCTGGACAGGGGGCAGTGAAGCTTTCTTT	CASWTGGSEAFF
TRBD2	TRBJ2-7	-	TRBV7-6	TGTGCCAGCAGCCCCCGACTAGCGGGTGGCCACGAGCAGTACTTC	CASSPRLAGGHEQYF
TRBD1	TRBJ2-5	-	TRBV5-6	TGTGCCAGCGCGTTCCGGGACAGAGAGACCCAGTACTTC	CASAFRDRETQYF
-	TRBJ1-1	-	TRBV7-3	TGTGCCAGCAGCTTGGCCACGGGGGCGGACTCCTTAGCTGAAGCTTTCTTT	CASSLATGADSLAEAFF
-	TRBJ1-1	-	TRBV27	TGTGCCAGCAGCGTGGGAACTGAAGCTTTCTTT	CASSVGTEAFF
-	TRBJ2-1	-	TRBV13	TGTGCCAGCAGCCCAGGATTATATCACACCTACAATGAGCAGTTCTTC	CASSPGLYHTYNEQFF
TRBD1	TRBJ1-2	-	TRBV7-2	TGTGCCAGCAGCTTAGCTACACAGGGGACCTATGGCTACACCTTC	CASSLATQGTYGYTF
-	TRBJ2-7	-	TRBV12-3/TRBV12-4	TGTGCCAGCAGTACGACGCTATACGAGCAGTACTTC	CASSTTLYEQYF
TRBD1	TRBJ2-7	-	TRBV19	TGTGCCAGTAGTACGGAGGGGACAGGCTACGAGCAGTACTTC	CASSTEGTGYEQYF
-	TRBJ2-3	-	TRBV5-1	TGCGCCAGCAGCTTGGGCCATAGCGGCACAGATACGCAGTATTTT	CASSLGHSGTDTQYF
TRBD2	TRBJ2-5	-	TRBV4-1	TGCGCCAGCAGCCAAGAAGCAGGTGCGGGAGGGGCTAAGACCCAGTACTTC	CASSQEAGAGGAKTQYF
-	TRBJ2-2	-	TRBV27	TGTGCCAGCAGTTTAGTGGCCGGGGAGCTGTTTTTT	CASSLVAGELFF
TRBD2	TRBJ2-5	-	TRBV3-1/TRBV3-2	TGTGCCAGCAGTGGCGGGGGTCAAGAGACCCAGTACTTC	CASSGGGQETQYF
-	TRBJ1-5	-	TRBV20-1	TGCAGTGCTAGTCAAGGGAGCAATCAGCCCCAGCATTTT	CSASQGSNQPQHF
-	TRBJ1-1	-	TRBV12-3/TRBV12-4	TGTGCCAGCAGTTTAGCACAGAACACTGAAGCTTTCTTT	CASSLAQNTEAFF
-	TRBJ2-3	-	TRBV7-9	TGTGCCAGCAGCTCTGGGGTCTACACAGATACGCAGTATTTT	CASSSGVYTDTQYF
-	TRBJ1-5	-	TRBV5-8	TGTGCCAGCAGCCTCATAAATCAGCCCCAGCATTTT	CASSLINQPQHF
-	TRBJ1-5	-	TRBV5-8	TGTGCCAGCAGCCGTGATCAGCCCCAGCATTTT	CASSRDQPQHF
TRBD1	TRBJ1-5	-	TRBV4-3	TGCGCCAGCAGCCAAGGGACAGGGGGCGGCCGGGGTCAGCCCCAGCATTTT	CASSQGTGGGRGQPQHF
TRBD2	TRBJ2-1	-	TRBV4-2	TGTGCCAGCAGCCAGGCCAAGCGGGACTCCTACAATGAGCAGTTCTTC	CASSQAKRDSYNEQFF
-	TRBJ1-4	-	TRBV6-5	TGTGCCAGCAGCCCCTACTATGGGGAAAAACTGTTTTTT	CASSPYYGEKLFF
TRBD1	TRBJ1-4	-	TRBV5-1	TGCGCCAGCAGCATAGACAGGGCTAATGAAAAACTGTTTTTT	CASSIDRANEKLFF
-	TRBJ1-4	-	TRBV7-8	TGTGCCAGCAGCTGGGTAGCCGATGCAACTAATGAAAAACTGTTTTTT	CASSWVADATNEKLFF